This TCR beta chain was observed in a study of identical twins. CDR3 size: 15 residues. In germline, CDR1 is DFQATT, CDR2 SNEGSKA (reference sequence). Deletions cut 1 base from V and 4 bases from J, with 14 bases between. About this clonotype itself: Its target is unknown.

TCRdb recomputed calls from the 5' RACE reads with MiXCR, one row per CDR3 protein. There are 1.5 million to 2 million distinct CDR3 sequences in the sample; less than 35% occur only once, and about 0.27% lies in the top ten. Study-level points and caveats: Abundant beta clonotypes from cord blood bore fewer insertions; memory repertoires lacked this pattern.

This clonotype was sampled from a newborn girl in good health. The sample was cord blood. The chain is built from TRBV20-1 and TRBJ2-1, with no clear D. The CDR3 bases are TGCAGTGCTAGAGTAATGGGCCCCGGGTACAATGAGCAGTTCTTC. This codes for CSARVMGPGYNEQFF.